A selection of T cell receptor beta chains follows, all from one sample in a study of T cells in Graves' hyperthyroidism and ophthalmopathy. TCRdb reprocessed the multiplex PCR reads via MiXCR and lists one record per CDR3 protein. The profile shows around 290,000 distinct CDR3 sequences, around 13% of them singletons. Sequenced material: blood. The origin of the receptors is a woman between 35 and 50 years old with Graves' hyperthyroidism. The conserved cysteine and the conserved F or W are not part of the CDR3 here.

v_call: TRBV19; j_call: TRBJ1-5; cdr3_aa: ASSSDSDQPQH
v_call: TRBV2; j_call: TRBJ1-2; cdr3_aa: ASRPLANYGYT
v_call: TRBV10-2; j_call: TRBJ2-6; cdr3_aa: ASSESVFGAIVLT
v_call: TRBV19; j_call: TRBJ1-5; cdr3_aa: AMGNGGNQPQH
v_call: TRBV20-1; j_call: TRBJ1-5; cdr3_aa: SAKKDRENQPQH
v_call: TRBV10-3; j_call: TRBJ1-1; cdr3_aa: AIQAQGRTEAF
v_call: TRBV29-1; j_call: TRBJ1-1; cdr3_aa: SAEGSTEAF
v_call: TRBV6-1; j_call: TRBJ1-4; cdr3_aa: ASRHRIEDEKLF
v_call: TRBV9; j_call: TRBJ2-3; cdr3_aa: ASSVVSAGGADTQY
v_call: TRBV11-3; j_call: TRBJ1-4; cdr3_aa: ASSPGGKLF
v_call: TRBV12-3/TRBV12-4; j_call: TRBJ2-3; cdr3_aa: ASSPGTAQY
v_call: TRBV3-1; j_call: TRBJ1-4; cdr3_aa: ASSQLDRNEKLF
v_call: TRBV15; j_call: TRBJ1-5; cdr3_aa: ATSTLTGSQPQH
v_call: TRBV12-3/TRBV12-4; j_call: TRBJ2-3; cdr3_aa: ASSEALFFSASGSTDTQY
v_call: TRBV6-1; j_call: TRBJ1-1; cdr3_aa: ASNPRGGLNTEAF
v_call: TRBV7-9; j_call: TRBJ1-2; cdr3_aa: ASSFKGSNYGYT
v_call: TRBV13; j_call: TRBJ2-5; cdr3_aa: ASSSLAGSRETQY
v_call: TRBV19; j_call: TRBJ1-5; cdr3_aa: ASNTPFGQGNQPQH
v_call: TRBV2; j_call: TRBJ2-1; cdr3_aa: ATRQGASNEQF
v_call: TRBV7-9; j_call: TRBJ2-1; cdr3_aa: ASSLVGLRWGEQF
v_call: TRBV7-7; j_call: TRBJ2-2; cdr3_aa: ASSPRPVNTGELF
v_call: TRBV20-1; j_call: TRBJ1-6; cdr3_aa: SASNRAVNSPLH
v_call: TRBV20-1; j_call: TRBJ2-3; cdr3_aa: SARHYTDTQY
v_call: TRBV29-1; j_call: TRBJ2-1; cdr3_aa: SGGTDTYNEQF
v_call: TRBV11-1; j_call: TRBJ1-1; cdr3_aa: ASSLVGNTGTEAF
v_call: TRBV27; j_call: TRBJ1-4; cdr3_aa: ASSFGDIKREKLF
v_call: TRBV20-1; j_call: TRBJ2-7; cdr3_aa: SARDGTKYYEQY
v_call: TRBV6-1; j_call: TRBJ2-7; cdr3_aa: ASRRGYEQY
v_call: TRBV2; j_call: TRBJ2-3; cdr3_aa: ASSPPGTSRDTQY
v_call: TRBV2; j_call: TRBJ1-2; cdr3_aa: ASSERGQTNYGYT
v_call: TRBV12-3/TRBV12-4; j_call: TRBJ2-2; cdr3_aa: ASTWGLAGLTGELF
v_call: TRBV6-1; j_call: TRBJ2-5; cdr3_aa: ASRPGQGSETQY
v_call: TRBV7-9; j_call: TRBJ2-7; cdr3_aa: ASSSYRPSDEQY
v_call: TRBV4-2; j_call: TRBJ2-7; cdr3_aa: ASSQAGSLGEQY
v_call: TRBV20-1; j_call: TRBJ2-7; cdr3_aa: SVQSPRLDEQY
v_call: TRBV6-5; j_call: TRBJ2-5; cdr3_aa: ASSLRLAGGSETQY
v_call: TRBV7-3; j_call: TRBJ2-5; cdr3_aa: ASSAGLAGGQETQY
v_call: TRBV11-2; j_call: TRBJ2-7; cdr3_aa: ASSGTSGFSYEQY
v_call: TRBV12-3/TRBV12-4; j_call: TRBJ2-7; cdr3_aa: ASSALAGGGEQY
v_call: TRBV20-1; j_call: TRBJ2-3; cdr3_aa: STWTGVTDTQY
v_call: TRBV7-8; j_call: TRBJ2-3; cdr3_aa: ASSSPDGEHARPQY
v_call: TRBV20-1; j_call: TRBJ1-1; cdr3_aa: SASQQGAYEAF
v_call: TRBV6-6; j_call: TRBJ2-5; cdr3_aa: ASSYSGYPQETQY
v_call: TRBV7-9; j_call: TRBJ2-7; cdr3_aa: ASSHPPWRDYYYEQY
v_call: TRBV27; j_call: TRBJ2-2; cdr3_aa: ASSLSGTSRDTGELF
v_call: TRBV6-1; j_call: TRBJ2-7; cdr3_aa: ASRPETGVRSYEQY
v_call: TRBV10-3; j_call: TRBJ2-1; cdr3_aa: AISESNPEQF
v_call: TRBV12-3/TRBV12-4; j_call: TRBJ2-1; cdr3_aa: ASTPTRGSFNEQF
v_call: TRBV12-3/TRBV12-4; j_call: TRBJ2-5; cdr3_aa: ASSQQGARETQY
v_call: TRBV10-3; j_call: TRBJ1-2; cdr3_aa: ATTPAGSGYT